This T cell receptor (beta chain) was recovered during a study of T cell repertoires in cytomegalovirus infection. Study-wide findings and caveats: Pooled public TCR beta family frequency picked out CMV carriers with the relevant HLA. Ex vivo responses were dominated by HLA-C-restricted CMV-specific TCR beta clonotypes.

MiXCR, applied by TCRdb to the reads, yields one record per CDR3 protein. Of over 200,000 distinct CDR3 sequences listed, roughly an eighth are singletons. Deletions cut 4 bases from V and 0 bases from J, with 16 bases between. CDR1 is SGHNT, CDR2 YENEEA, per germline. This CDR3 has 17 amino acids. This clonotype came up many times. The antigen remains undetermined. The chain recombines TRBV11-3 with TRBJ2-1, with D hard to call. Material: PBMCs. The receptor was derived from a human donor in good health (CMV status not recorded). Some clones in this sample may be carry-over from other donors' samples. CDR3 in amino acids: CASSSTPRPSSYNEQFF. The DNA for the CDR3 is TGTGCCAGCAGCTCCACCCCGAGACCGAGCTCCTACAATGAGCAGTTCTTC. Based on the CDR3 plus reference TRBV11-3 and TRBJ2-1, the full variable domain is EAGVVQSPRYKIIEKKQPVAFWCNPISGHNTLYWYLQNLGQGPELLIRYENEEAVDDSQLPKDRFSAERLKGVDSTLKIQPAELGDSAVYLCASSSTPRPSSYNEQFFGPGTRLTVL.